This T cell receptor (beta chain) was observed in a study of OX40 agonist ivuxolimab in advanced cancers. Assay: immunoSEQ multiplex PCR; the TCRdb copy retains only in-frame clones and omits some. The table has some 61,000 clones, approximately 87% seen once; the top ten hold 4.5% to 5.5%. The investigators sampled blood at baseline, at cycle 4 day 1, and at cycle 7 day 1. The CDR3 sequence is 14 residues long. Per germline, CDR1 LNHDA and CDR2 SQIVND (reference sequence). V lost 5 bases and J 5 bases, leaving 15 bases between the germline ends. The origin of this receptor is an adult with an advanced solid tumor such as melanoma, head and neck, liver or kidney cancer. The gene calls are TRBV19 and TRBJ1-1, with D uncertain. This sample comprised CD4+ or CD8+ T cells sorted from blood, obtained in a trial of the OX40 agonist ivuxolimab. CDR3 protein: CASSPRGSGTEAFF. The CDR3 bases are TGTGCCAGTAGTCCCCGTGGGTCGGGGACTGAAGCTTTCTTT.